This TCR beta chain was identified in a study of regulatory T cells in long-lasting Graves disease. The time point denotes: newly diagnosed GD, antithyroid drugs for less than 3 months. PBMCs provided the RNA from which the TCR library was made. The J segment lost 5 bases and the V segment lost 5 bases, leaving 15 bases of the junction unmatched. Germline loops: CDR1 DFQATT, CDR2 SNEGSKA (reference sequence). The CDR3 covers 16 residues. For TCR beta, libraries came from iRepertoire HTBI primers and Arm-PCR of CDR3 regions. TCRdb reprocessed the multiplex PCR reads via MiXCR and lists one record per CDR3 protein. The sample yields about 610,000 distinct CDR3 sequences, more than 15% seen once. This same sample was also part of a study on T cells in Graves' hyperthyroidism and ophthalmopathy. From that paper: The authors' 13 V-J model separated ophthalmopathy from stable hyperthyroidism.

Sequenced material: peripheral blood mononuclear cells (PBMCs), taken at new diagnosis, from a patient treated with antithyroid drugs. The sequence was obtained from a man younger than 35 with Graves disease. The chain is built from TRBV20-1 and TRBJ2-5, with 9 bases lining up with TRBD1. This chain's CDR3 is CSAHTGGVGLSETQYF. The CDR3 nucleotides are TGCAGTGCTCACACAGGGGGCGTAGGGTTATCGGAGACCCAGTACTTC.